This entry describes one T cell receptor beta chain. These data are taken from a study of T cell responses to AZD1222 COVID-19 vaccine. V was cut by 6 bases and J by 6 bases, with 15 bases left in between. Germline CDR1 is MNHEY and CDR2 is SVGEGT. The CDR3 loop spans 14 amino acids. Profiling relied on immunoSEQ multiplex PCR, and the TCRdb table lists in-frame clones only, not all of them. Here the sample spans 150,000 to 180,000 clones, 80% to 90% being singletons. The chain links TRBV6-2 or TRBV6-3 to TRBJ2-1; the D is unclear. The sample in question was peripheral blood, obtained 28 days after the second AZD1222 dose. The sequence derives from an adult who received the AZD1222 COVID-19 vaccine. CDR3 DNA sequence: TGTGCCAGCAGCCCAGGTACGATCCCCAATGAGCAGTTCTTC. Translating it yields CASSPGTIPNEQFF.